This TCR beta chain comes out of a study of shared clonotypes between healthy human individuals. In the original analysis: ImmunoSEQ junction-only sequences lacked quality scores, so their filtering differed. Libraries were prepared by immunoSEQ multiplex PCR; TCRdb keeps only in-frame clonotypes and omits some of them. That table supplies the V and J calls and clone size; D and trimming were determined from the DNA. Of hundreds of thousands of clones in the sample, 92% were seen once. The naive CD8 subset, CD45RO-negative cells positively selected for CCR7, excluded terminally differentiated effector memory CD45RA+ cells. Study-wide results and limits: The diversity represented, both genetic and in exposure history, was limited by few donors. Estimated richness was generally greater in naive than memory subsets.

On this clone: The antigen is undetermined.

The germline V gene has CDR1 MNHEY and CDR2 SMNVEV (reference sequence). The V end lost 3 bases, the J end lost 4 bases, and 16 bases lay between the germline ends. The CDR3 has 15 residues. The sample taken for sequencing was naive CD8+ T cells sorted from blood. This TCR came from a man younger than 45 in good health. J is TRBJ2-7 and V is TRBV27; D could derive from TRBD1 or TRBD2 (7 bases each). The CDR3 bases are TGTGCCAGCAGTTTTGTCAGGGGGGGCTCGTACGAGCAGTACTTC. It yields the protein CASSFVRGGSYEQYF.